Sequencing of this T cell receptor beta chain was carried out in a study of T cell responses to AZD1222 COVID-19 vaccine. General study results and limits: White British ancestry dominated among donors, who included more females, and clonal diversity was possibly underestimated. Spike-specific TCR breadth and depth grew following two AZD1222 doses. Only six or seven AZD1222 recipients tested seropositive at baseline. Along spike, vaccine-associated CD4 TCRs were found throughout, with dominance at 160-218 and 743-854.

The table came from immunoSEQ multiplex PCR; TCRdb's copy has only in-frame clones and leaves some out. The table lists more than 95,000 clones, roughly 88% of them singletons, with over 8.5% in the top ten. As to this clone: The antigen remains unidentified.

The length of the CDR3 is 16 residues. Trimming cost V 1 base and J 6 bases; bases outside gene matches: 8. Looked up from germline, CDR1 is KGHSH and CDR2 is LQKENI. This chain links TRBV18 with TRBJ2-2; TRBD2 agrees at 7 bases. The TCR originated in an adult in good health. The sequenced sample was peripheral blood, obtained on day 0 of AZD1222 vaccination. The CDR3 DNA reads as TGTGCCAGCTCACCACTCGCGACTAGCTTGGCCGGGGAGCTGTTTTTT. As protein: CASSPLATSLAGELFF.